A selection of T cell receptor beta chains follows, all from one sample in a study of blood T cell repertoires in COVID-19. Generated by immunoSEQ multiplex PCR, the TCRdb table keeps only in-frame clones and is missing some. The table lists just under 150,000 clones, more than 75% of them singletons. Sequences were obtained from peripheral blood. All receptors derive from a human donor in a cohort sampled during active COVID-19. CDR3s include the opening cysteine and the closing phenylalanine or tryptophan. The order of the fields is J gene, V gene, clone size, D gene, CDR3 DNA, CDR3 protein. The D gene is left open where the match is weak. Size is omitted from some rows. Given values are once, few, many or a class for expanded clones.

TRBJ1-5	TRBV19	.	TRBD1	TGTGCCAGTAGTATAGGGACAGGGGTGGGCAATCAGCCCCAGCATTTT	CASSIGTGVGNQPQHF
TRBJ1-5	TRBV19	.	.	TGTGCCAGTAGCGCCGGGTCTATCGGGAATCAGCCCCAGCATTTT	CASSAGSIGNQPQHF
TRBJ1-5	TRBV29-1	once	TRBD1	TGCAGCGTGGGGACAGGGCGGAATCAGCCCCAGCATTTT	CSVGTGRNQPQHF
TRBJ1-1	TRBV6-2/TRBV6-3	.	.	TGTGCCAGCAGTTACAATCGGGACACTGAAGCTTTCTTT	CASSYNRDTEAFF
TRBJ1-5	TRBV15	.	.	TGTGCCACCAGCAGGGAGTCAGAAGTCGTGGGTCAGCCCCAGCATTTT	CATSRESEVVGQPQHF
TRBJ1-5	TRBV9	.	TRBD1	TGTGCCAGCAGCCCTCCGGGACAGCATCAGCCCCAGCATTTT	CASSPPGQHQPQHF
TRBJ2-7	TRBV5-8	few	TRBD1	TGTGCCAGCAGCTCTCCGGACAGGGGGCACTACGAGCAGTACTTC	CASSSPDRGHYEQYF
TRBJ2-2	TRBV19	.	.	TGTGCCAGTAGTATAAGCGGCCAGGCCACCGGGGAGCTGTTTTTT	CASSISGQATGELFF
TRBJ1-2	TRBV9	.	TRBD1	TGTGCCAGCAGCTTTCGACAGGGCTGGGCAGATGGCTACACCTTC	CASSFRQGWADGYTF
TRBJ1-4	TRBV9	.	.	TGTGCCAGCAGCGTGGGGACTGGCGCAACTAATGAAAAACTGTTTTTT	CASSVGTGATNEKLFF
TRBJ2-7	TRBV2	.	.	TGTGCCAGCAGTTTGGGGGGCGAGCAGTACTTC	CASSLGGEQYF
TRBJ2-1	TRBV29-1	.	TRBD2	TGCAGCGTTCGGGGGGTCAATGAGCAGTTCTTC	CSVRGVNEQFF
TRBJ1-2	TRBV6-1	.	.	TGTGCCAGCAGTGAAGCCCATCCGGATCGGGACTATGGCTACACCTTC	CASSEAHPDRDYGYTF
TRBJ2-5	TRBV27	few	.	TGTGCCAGCAGCCGGAAGGAGGAAGAGACCCAGTACTTC	CASSRKEEETQYF
TRBJ2-1	TRBV30	.	.	TGTGCCTGGAGGCCCCAACTAGATATGAATGAGCAGTTCTTC	CAWRPQLDMNEQFF
TRBJ2-2	TRBV9	.	.	TGTGCCAGCAGCGTAGTCAAGGACATGAACACCGGGGAGCTGTTTTTT	CASSVVKDMNTGELFF
TRBJ1-5	TRBV19	.	TRBD1	TGTGCCAGTACCGGGACAGCATACAATCAGCCCCAGCATTTT	CASTGTAYNQPQHF
TRBJ2-3	TRBV6-6	.	TRBD2	TGTGCCAGCAGTCCCGTAGCGGGGGGCACAGATACGCAGTATTTT	CASSPVAGGTDTQYF
TRBJ2-5	TRBV9	.	.	TGTGCCAGCAGCGTACCCGCGGGGGGGGGACAGGGGACCCAAGAGACCCAGTACTTC	CASSVPAGGGQGTQETQYF
TRBJ1-6	TRBV6-1	.	TRBD1	TGTGCCAGCAGTGTATCCCAGACAGGGTTGGATTCACCCCTCCACTTT	CASSVSQTGLDSPLHF
TRBJ2-2	TRBV28	.	TRBD1	TGTGCCAGCAGAACGACAGGGGGGGCGAACACCGGGGAGCTGTTTTTT	CASRTTGGANTGELFF
TRBJ2-1	TRBV5-1	.	TRBD1	TGCGCCAGCAGCTTGGCTCGGGACAGGGACGAGCAGTTCTTC	CASSLARDRDEQFF
TRBJ2-5	TRBV3-1/TRBV3-2	.	TRBD2	TGTGCCAGCAGCCTCAGGACTAGCGGGTGGTTGAAGGAGACCCAGTACTTC	CASSLRTSGWLKETQYF